The source of this TCR beta chain is a study of regulatory T cells in long-lasting Graves disease. Background on the study: Newly diagnosed Graves' patients took antithyroid drugs under 3 months.

General study findings and limits: Patients whose Graves' disease persisted exhibited lower TCR diversity than those newly diagnosed.

The junction had 2 bases not matched to a gene; V was cut back by 4 bases and J by 0 bases. Germline V gene lookup returns CDR1 SEHNR and CDR2 FQNEAQ (reference sequence). CDR3 length: 17 amino acids. CDR3-region Arm-PCR and iRepertoire HTBI primers produced the TCR beta libraries. Using its own MiXCR run on the multiplex PCR reads, TCRdb lists one record per CDR3 protein. The sample lists 350,000 to 500,000 distinct CDR3 sequences, less than 15% occurring once. This clonotype was observed at least ten times. Its antigen remains unidentified. It may be a read error: a sequence one base away is much more abundant. Time point in this sample: newly diagnosed GD, antithyroid drugs for less than 3 months. The TCR library was made from RNA that had been extracted from PBMCs in TRIzol. These same data were also listed under a study on T cells in Graves' hyperthyroidism and ophthalmopathy. From that study: Diagnosis of hyperthyroidism was new in patients aged 18 to 65, and its duration was under 2 months. A set of HTBI primers served as the primers for a first-round RT-PCR of the TCR CDR3.

Material: peripheral blood mononuclear cells (PBMCs), obtained at new diagnosis, from a patient treated with antithyroid drugs. The TCR comes from a woman aged 50 to 65 with Graves disease. The V call is TRBV7-9, the J call TRBJ2-1, with TRBD2 identical over 14 bases. Written as DNA, the CDR3 is TGTGCCAGCAGCTACGGGACTAGCGGGAGCTCCTACAATGAGCAGTTCTTC. Protein: CASSYGTSGSSYNEQFF.